The clone carrying this T cell receptor (beta chain) occurred many times. Its antigen remains unknown. The sample comes from a study of beta chain features in type 1 diabetes. cDNA synthesis used the whole RNA isolate, giving expressed TCRB sequences. Sequencing used immunoSEQ multiplex PCR; TCRdb keeps in-frame clones, though not all of them. The sample lists hundreds of thousands of clones, around 13% seen once, with roughly 0.015% in the top ten. Trimming cost V 3 bases and J 2 bases, with 10 bases left between them. This CDR3 comprises 14 residues. Germline V lookup: CDR1 SQVTM, CDR2 ANQGSEA. Study-wide results and caveats: The VDJ junctions of type 1 diabetes patients carried fewer insertions and more deletions. Type 1 diabetes patients had moderately but significantly shorter TCRB CDR3s in all four CD4+ subsets.

The rearrangement uses TRBV29-1 and TRBJ2-2; maybe TRBD1 (5 bases). The sequenced material came from naive CD4+ T cells from blood. The TCR comes from a man aged 18 to 29 in good health. CDR3 sequence (DNA): TGCAGCGTTGATAGGCAGGGAAACACCGGGGAGCTGTTTTTT. It specifies CSVDRQGNTGELFF.